The present T cell receptor (beta chain) was sequenced within a study of identical twins. Study conclusions and caveats: Fewer insertions marked abundant cord blood beta clonotypes; young adult naive trended weakly, memory not at all. Possibly, invariant MAIT and iNKT cells partly confounded zero-insertion analyses. An excess of low generation probability was shown by twin-shared out-of-frame alpha sequences.

MiXCR was run by TCRdb on the 5' RACE reads, yielding one entry per CDR3 protein. The sample shows 690,000 or so distinct CDR3 sequences, less than 7% of them seen only once. The CDR3 is made up of 12 amino acids. In germline, CDR1 is SGHRS, CDR2 YFSETQ. Trimming stripped 2 bases from V and 7 bases from J, with 9 bases between. Details on this clonotype: Its specificity is unknown.

This chain uses TRBV5-1 with TRBJ1-2, with D unclear. This clonotype originated in a man aged 18 to 30 in good health. The sample was naive T cells sorted from blood. CDR3 region: CASSFDQVGYTF. CDR3 in DNA: TGCGCCAGCAGCTTTGATCAGGTTGGCTACACCTTC.